This is a list of T cell receptor beta chains from one sample in a study of CD8+ T cells in alopecia areata. Some clones are missing from TCRdb's copy, which holds only in-frame ones; the method was immunoSEQ multiplex PCR. The data show 60,000 to 90,000 clones, with around 60% seen just once and around 24% held by the top ten. The source was CD8+ T cells sorted from blood, collected at week 24, from a patient treated with tofacitinib. These receptors came from a human donor with alopecia areata. Both conserved end residues are trimmed from each CDR3.

j_call v_call cdr3_aa
TRBJ2-7 TRBV29-1 SADRSSYEQY
TRBJ2-3 TRBV5-1 ASSWTGWPGTDTQY
TRBJ2-1 TRBV6-6 ASSYGVEGGLNEQF
TRBJ2-2 TRBV7-9 ASSTIGLAGGRNTGELF
TRBJ2-7 TRBV2 AGGQISYEQY
TRBJ2-5 TRBV27 ASSFLSPGNQETQY
TRBJ2-4 TRBV9 ASSLYPTSLY
TRBJ2-1 TRBV5-6 ASSLSRQGPYNEQF
TRBJ2-7 TRBV4-3 ASSQGGPQGVYEQY
TRBJ2-7 TRBV4-1 ASSQVTDSSYEQY
TRBJ2-2 TRBV15 ATSRVGATGELF
TRBJ1-2 TRBV27 ASSPPGGGSYGYT
TRBJ1-1 TRBV4-1 ASSQPGRENTEAF
TRBJ1-2 TRBV7-9 ASSLARYNYGYT
TRBJ2-7 TRBV29-1 SVEVGLAGLSSYEQY
TRBJ2-3 TRBV4-3 ASSQDARTDTQY
TRBJ2-5 TRBV7-9 ASSLVTVQETQY
TRBJ1-1 TRBV9 ASSVGENTEAF
TRBJ1-3 TRBV29-1 SVEELGNTIY
TRBJ2-7 TRBV30 AWSWTSASYEQY
TRBJ2-3 TRBV7-2 ASSRRLAGGIDTQY
TRBJ2-4 TRBV11-2 ASSLVGRSSAKNIQY
TRBJ1-5 TRBV4-3 ASSQVLGQPQH
TRBJ2-3 TRBV4-2 ASSQEAGTMNGGTQY
TRBJ1-1 TRBV7-9 ASSLAGMGYTEAF
TRBJ1-5 TRBV10-3 AISDPGYDSNQPQH
TRBJ1-1 TRBV27 ASSPPLATEAF
TRBJ2-3 TRBV5-1 ASRALSTDTQY
TRBJ2-2 TRBV9 ASSDHRRTGVPGELF
TRBJ2-7 TRBV14 ASSATTGGVYEQY
TRBJ1-4 TRBV4-1 ASSQETGVDEKLF
TRBJ2-3 TRBV13 ASSPGLAHTDTQY
TRBJ1-1 TRBV5-6 ASSSEGRSAEAF
TRBJ2-6 TRBV5-1 ASSLATGNGANVLT
TRBJ2-7 TRBV5-1 ASSLGTQGEQY
TRBJ2-5 TRBV7-8 ASSLDWAGQY
TRBJ2-5 TRBV29-1 SVRDGFQETQY
TRBJ1-1 TRBV5-1 ATRTGGVGTEAF
TRBJ2-1 TRBV29-1 SVESYNEQF
TRBJ2-3 TRBV7-2 ASSTPLAGGPDTQY
TRBJ2-7 TRBV4-1 ASSLPSGVSEQY
TRBJ1-5 TRBV5-6 ASSLGSQPQH
TRBJ2-2 TRBV29-1 SVRDTSGSGANTGELF
TRBJ2-2 TRBV29-1 SVEPIAGELF
TRBJ1-2 TRBV4-1 ASSPLGDDANT
TRBJ2-1 TRBV27 ASRELPHNEQF
TRBJ2-4 TRBV4-3 ASSPATAGVAKNIQY
TRBJ1-2 TRBV14 ASSLGRSGYT
TRBJ2-7 TRBV4-1 ASSQEKGPISYEQY
TRBJ1-1 TRBV15 ATSSTGGNTEAF
TRBJ2-7 TRBV7-9 ASSSWTGNEQY
TRBJ2-7 TRBV28 ASSPRLAESYEQY
TRBJ1-5 TRBV30 AWTGQGNQPQH
TRBJ2-1 TRBV28 ASTGTSIYNEQF
TRBJ2-5 TRBV23-1 VSGALVGETQY
TRBJ2-5 TRBV27 ASSDSGAPQETQY
TRBJ2-7 TRBV5-4 ASSLGGEQY
TRBJ2-2 TRBV29-1 SVEDENTGELF
TRBJ2-3 TRBV9 ASSAYGVGSTDTQY